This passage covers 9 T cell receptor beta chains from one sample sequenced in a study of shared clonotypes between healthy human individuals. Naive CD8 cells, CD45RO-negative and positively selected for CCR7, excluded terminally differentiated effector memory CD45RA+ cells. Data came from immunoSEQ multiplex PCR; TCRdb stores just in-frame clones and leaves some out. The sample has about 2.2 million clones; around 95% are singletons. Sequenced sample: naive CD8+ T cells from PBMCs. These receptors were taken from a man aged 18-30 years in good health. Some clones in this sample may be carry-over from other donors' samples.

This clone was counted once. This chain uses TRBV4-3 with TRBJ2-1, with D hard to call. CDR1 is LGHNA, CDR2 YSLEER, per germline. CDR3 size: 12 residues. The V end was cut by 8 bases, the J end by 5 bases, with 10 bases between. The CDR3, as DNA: TGCGCCAGCCGGGCAAGCAACAATGAGCAGTTCTTC. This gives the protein CASRASNNEQFF.

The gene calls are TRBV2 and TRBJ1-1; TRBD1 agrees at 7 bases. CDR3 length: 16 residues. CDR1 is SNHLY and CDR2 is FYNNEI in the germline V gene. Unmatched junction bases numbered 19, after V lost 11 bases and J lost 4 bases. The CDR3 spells CAAGVRGTPAPTEAFF. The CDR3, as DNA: TGTGCCGCCGGGGTCAGGGGGACACCCGCCCCCACTGAAGCTTTCTTT.

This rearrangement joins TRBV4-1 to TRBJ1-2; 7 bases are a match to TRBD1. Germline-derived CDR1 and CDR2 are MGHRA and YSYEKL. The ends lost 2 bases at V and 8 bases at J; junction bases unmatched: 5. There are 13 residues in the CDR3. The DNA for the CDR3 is TGCGCCAGCAGCCAACAGACAGGGAGCGGCTACACCTTC. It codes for CASSQQTGSGYTF.

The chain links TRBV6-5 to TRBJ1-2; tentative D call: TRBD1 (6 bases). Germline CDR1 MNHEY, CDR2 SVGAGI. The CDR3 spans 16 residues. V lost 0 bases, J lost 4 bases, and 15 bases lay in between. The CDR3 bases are TGTGCCAGCAGTTACTCCCAGGGGCCTCTAGGCTATGGCTACACCTTC. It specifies CASSYSQGPLGYGYTF.

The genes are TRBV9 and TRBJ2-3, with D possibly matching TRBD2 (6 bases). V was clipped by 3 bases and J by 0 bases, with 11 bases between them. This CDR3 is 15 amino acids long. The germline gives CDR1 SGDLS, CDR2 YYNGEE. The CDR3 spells CASSAGSGSTDTQYF. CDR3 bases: TGTGCCAGCAGCGCCGGTAGCGGTAGCACAGATACGCAGTATTTT. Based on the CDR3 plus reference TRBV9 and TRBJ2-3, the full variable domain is DSGVTQTPKHLITATGQRVTLRCSPRSGDLSVYWYQQSLDQGLQFLIQYYNGEERAKGNILERFSAQQFPDLHSELNLSSLELGDSALYFCASSAGSGSTDTQYFGPGTRLTVL.

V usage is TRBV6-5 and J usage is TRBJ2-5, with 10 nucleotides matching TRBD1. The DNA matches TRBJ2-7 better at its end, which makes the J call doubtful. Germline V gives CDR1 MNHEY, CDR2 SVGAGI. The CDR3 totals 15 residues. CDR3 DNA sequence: TGTGCCAGCAGACCCCAGGGACAGGGGTCCTACGAGCAGTACTTC. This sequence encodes CASRPQGQGSYEQYF.

The CDR3: CASSLGRRGTGELFF. For the CDR3, the DNA is TGTGCCAGCAGTTTAGGCAGGCGAGGTACCGGGGAGCTGTTTTTT. The genes are TRBV28 and TRBJ2-2; D ambiguous. The CDR3 consists of 15 residues. Deletions cut 2 bases from V and 5 bases from J, with 12 bases between. The germline V gene encodes CDR1 MDHEN and CDR2 SYDVKM. Full variable domain (missing parts from reference TRBV28 and TRBJ2-2): DVKVTQSSRYLVKRTGEKVFLECVQDMDHENMFWYRQDPGLGLRLIYFSYDVKMKEKGDIPEGYSVSREKKERFSLILESASTNQTSMYLCASSLGRRGTGELFFGEGSRLTVL.

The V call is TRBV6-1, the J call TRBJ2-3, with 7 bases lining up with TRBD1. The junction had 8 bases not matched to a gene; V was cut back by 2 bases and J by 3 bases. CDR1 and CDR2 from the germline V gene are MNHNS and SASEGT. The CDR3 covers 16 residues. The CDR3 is CASSERWYRGTDTQYF. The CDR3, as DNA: TGTGCCAGCAGTGAAAGGTGGTACAGGGGTACAGATACGCAGTATTTT.

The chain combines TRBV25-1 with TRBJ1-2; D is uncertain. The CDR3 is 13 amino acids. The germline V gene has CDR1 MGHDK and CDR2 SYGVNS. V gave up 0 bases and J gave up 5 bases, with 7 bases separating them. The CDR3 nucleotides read TGTGCCAGCAGTGAATATTCAGCGTATGGCTACACCTTC. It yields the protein CASSEYSAYGYTF.